This TCR beta chain was sequenced in a study of yellow fever vaccine responses in identical twins. This clonotype has a handful of counts. TCRdb ran MiXCR on the RT-PCR reads and lists one entry per CDR3 protein. The data show approximately 32,000 distinct CDR3 sequences, 45% to 65% seen once. This CDR3 contains 15 residues. Germline CDR1 is LGHDT and CDR2 is YNNKEL (reference sequence). The V end lost 1 base, the J end lost 1 base, and 10 bases lay between the germline ends. V and J are TRBV3-1 and TRBJ1-1; D is uncertain. The clonotype originates from a woman under 30 who received the yellow fever vaccine. The sample in question was T cells from blood (PBMCs), unsorted or a sorted subset (not recorded which), obtained before or after yellow fever vaccination (not recorded which). CDR3 loop: CASSQAPTGNTEAFF. The CDR3, as DNA: TGTGCCAGCAGCCAAGCTCCGACGGGGAACACTGAAGCTTTCTTT.